One sample yielded the 12 T cell receptor beta chains listed below, sequenced in a study of control samples from healthy donors and cancer patients. Sequencing used immunoSEQ multiplex PCR; TCRdb keeps in-frame clones, though not all of them. The sample has about 15,000 clones; around 87% are singletons. The sample was PBMCs. These receptors all come from a woman aged 70 to 79 with colorectal cancer.

J is TRBJ2-7 and V is TRBV9, with 8 bases matching TRBD2. Germline V gene data show CDR1 as SGDLS and CDR2 as YYNGEE. This CDR3 has 15 residues. V gave up 4 bases and J gave up 5 bases; unmatched junction bases: 11. The CDR3 bases are TGTGCCAGCAGCACTAAAAGCGGGAGCGTCAACGAGCAGTACTTC. It is translated as CASSTKSGSVNEQYF.

The CDR3 region has the DNA TGTGCCAGCAGCCAAGGACAGGGTTTAGGGAACACTGAAGCTTTCTTT. It is translated as CASSQGQGLGNTEAFF. This rearrangement joins TRBV2 to TRBJ1-1; TRBD1 matches at 8 bases. CDR1 is SNHLY, CDR2 FYNNEI, per germline. The CDR3 is 16 amino acids. Trimming cost V 6 bases and J 1 base; bases outside gene matches: 10. The whole variable domain, remainder taken from reference TRBV2 and TRBJ1-1, is EPEVTQTPSHQVTQMGQEVILRCVPISNHLYFYWYRQILGQKVEFLVSFYNNEISEKSEIFDDQFSVERPDGSNFTLKIRSTKLEDSAMYFCASSQGQGLGNTEAFFGQGTRLTVV.

For the CDR3, the DNA is TGTGCCACCAGTGATTTGAATAGCAATCAGCCCCAGCATTTT. Protein sequence: CATSDLNSNQPQHF. The chain joins TRBV24-1 to TRBJ1-5, with D unresolved. Deletions cut 0 bases from V and 0 bases from J, with 2 bases between. Germline-derived CDR1 and CDR2 are KGHDR and SFDVKD. CDR3 length: 14 residues.

The CDR3 nucleotides read TGTGCCAGCAGCGCATCAGGGGCGGGTGAAAAACTGTTTTTT. Amino acid sequence: CASSASGAGEKLFF. This chain connects TRBV5-4 to TRBJ1-4, with D possibly being TRBD1 (6 bases). Germline V lookup: CDR1 SGHNT, CDR2 YYREEE (reference sequence). V shed 4 bases and J shed 7 bases, with 14 bases lying between them. The CDR3 has 14 residues.

V and J are TRBV11-3 and TRBJ2-7, with TRBD2 as a possible D gene (6 bases). V gave up 0 bases and J gave up 4 bases, with 16 bases separating them. Germline values: CDR1 SGHNT, CDR2 YENEEA. The CDR3 runs 16 residues. CDR3 residues: CASSLDRRGWNYEQYF. In DNA, the CDR3 is TGTGCCAGCAGCTTAGATCGGAGGGGATGGAATTACGAGCAGTACTTC. Together with reference TRBV11-3 and TRBJ2-7, the CDR3 gives the full variable domain: EAGVVQSPRYKIIEKKQPVAFWCNPISGHNTLYWYLQNLGQGPELLIRYENEEAVDDSQLPKDRFSAERLKGVDSTLKIQPAELGDSAVYLCASSLDRRGWNYEQYFGPGTRLTVT.

In this sample, this clone turned up once. The chain has TRBV19 and TRBJ1-1; a possible D gene is TRBD1 (6 bases). V was shortened by 2 bases and J by 5 bases, with 15 bases between the two germline ends. CDR1 is LNHDA, CDR2 SQIVND, per germline (reference sequence). The CDR3 loop spans 15 amino acids. As DNA, the CDR3 is TGTGCCAGTAGTATAAATACAGGGTCGAGGACTGAAGCTTTCTTT. This translates into CASSINTGSRTEAFF. The variable domain in full, completed from reference TRBV19 and TRBJ1-1, reads DGGITQSPKYLFRKEGQNVTLSCEQNLNHDAMYWYRQDPGQGLRLIYYSQIVNDFQKGDIAEGYSVSREKKESFPLTVTSAQKNPTAFYLCASSINTGSRTEAFFGQGTRLTVV.

CDR3 sequence: CASSQGLWLAAPYEQYF. CDR3 bases: TGTGCCAGCAGCCAAGGGTTATGGCTAGCGGCCCCCTACGAGCAGTACTTC. V and J are TRBV3-1 (or the pseudogene TRBV3-2) and TRBJ2-7; 7 bases are a match to TRBD2. Germline assignment: CDR1 LGHDT and CDR2 YNNKEL (reference sequence). The V gene end was trimmed by 1 base and the J gene end by 2 bases; junction bases not matched to a gene: 11. CDR3 size: 17 residues.

The rearrangement links TRBV19 to TRBJ1-4; D is uncertain. Germline V gene sequence: CDR1 LNHDA, CDR2 SQIVND (reference sequence). V was cut by 1 base and J by 7 bases, with 4 bases left in between. CDR3 length: 12 amino acids. DNA of the CDR3: TGTGCCAGTAGTATAGGGGGTGAAAAACTGTTTTTT. Its protein is CASSIGGEKLFF.

The chain employs TRBV4-3 and TRBJ1-2; D is ambiguous. The CDR3 totals 13 residues. The germline V and J ends were trimmed by 0 bases and 8 bases, with 10 bases remaining between them. Germline CDR1 LGHNA, CDR2 YSLEER. CDR3 loop: CASSQDKGSGYTF. CDR3 DNA: TGCGCCAGCAGCCAAGATAAGGGAAGCGGCTACACCTTC.

This sequence joins TRBV18 and TRBJ2-5; D might be TRBD1 or TRBD2, each matching 7 bases. The germline CDR1 and CDR2 sequences are KGHSH and LQKENI. CDR3 length equals 13 residues. The V end lost 4 bases, the J end lost 7 bases, and 13 bases lay between the germline ends. CDR3 bases: TGTGCCAGCTCACACGACAGGGAGGGGACCCAGTACTTC. This codes for CASSHDREGTQYF. Filled out from reference TRBV18 and TRBJ2-5, the complete variable domain reads NAGVMQNPRHLVRRRGQEARLRCSPMKGHSHVYWYRQLPEEGLKFMVYLQKENIIDESGMPKERFSAEFPKEGPSILRIQQVVRGDSAAYFCASSHDREGTQYFGPGTRLLVL.

V is TRBV19 and J is TRBJ2-2; D gene uncertain. Germline V gene lookup returns CDR1 LNHDA and CDR2 SQIVND (reference sequence). The CDR3 is made up of 15 amino acids. Trimming stripped 0 bases from V and 2 bases from J, with 7 bases between. The CDR3: CASSIDFINTGELFF. For the CDR3, the DNA is TGTGCCAGTAGTATAGATTTCATAAACACCGGGGAGCTGTTTTTT.

The V and J genes are TRBV4-1 and TRBJ2-3, with 14 bases aligning to TRBD2. With V trimmed by 1 base and J by 10 bases, 13 bases remained unmatched. Germline V gene data show CDR1 as MGHRA and CDR2 as YSYEKL. The CDR3 consists of 18 residues. The CDR3 here is CASSQAGPGLAGARAQYF. The CDR3 DNA reads TGCGCCAGCAGCCAAGCGGGCCCGGGACTAGCGGGGGCCCGGGCGCAGTATTTT.